This T cell receptor (beta chain) was recovered during a study of blood T cell repertoires in COVID-19. Overall study context: The United States, Italy and Spain provided the acute and convalescent COVID-19 samples.

The germline CDR1 and CDR2 sequences are DFQATT and SNEGSKA (reference sequence). The CDR3 is 19 residues long. The V gene end was trimmed by 3 bases and the J gene end by 0 bases; junction bases not matched to a gene: 10. Original processing methods: Reference gene primer amplification gave nucleated cell count estimates. Profiling relied on immunoSEQ multiplex PCR, and the TCRdb table lists in-frame clones only, not all of them. V, J and clone size are those of that table, while D and trimming were read from the DNA. The sample holds under 100,000 clones; 85% are singletons and the top ten take 3% to 3.5%.

This receptor was taken from a man in his forties or fifties with acute or convalescent COVID-19. Specimen: peripheral blood. The J gene is TRBJ2-1, the V gene TRBV20-1, with 14 nucleotides matching TRBD2. CDR3 in amino acids: CSASKTSGGAGISYNEQFF. The DNA for the CDR3 is TGCAGTGCTAGTAAGACTAGCGGGGGGGCCGGCATCTCCTACAATGAGCAGTTCTTC.